Here is one T cell receptor (beta chain) with its context. Its antigen is currently unknown. Germline lookup yields CDR1 MNHEY and CDR2 SMNVEV (reference sequence). The CDR3 runs 13 residues. V was shortened by 2 bases and J by 4 bases, with 7 bases between the two germline ends. The sample belongs to a study of T cell responses to AZD1222 COVID-19 vaccine. Study observations and caveats: White British ancestry dominated among donors, who included more females, and clonal diversity was possibly underestimated.

Using immunoSEQ multiplex PCR, the repertoire was profiled, and TCRdb retains in-frame clones only, with some absent. Of about 120,000 clones detected, 87% appear once; the ten largest clones hold around 2.6%. The chain links TRBV27 to TRBJ2-3, with D possibly TRBD1 on 5 matching bases. The sequence derives from an adult who received the AZD1222 COVID-19 vaccine. The sequencing used peripheral blood, collected 28 days after the second AZD1222 dose. CDR3 protein: CASSLAGSDTQYF. In DNA form, the CDR3 reads TGTGCCAGCAGTTTAGCAGGGTCAGATACGCAGTATTTT.